One and the same sample provided the 23 T cell receptor beta chains below, sequenced in a study of esophageal squamous cell carcinoma tumors. Amplification combined a P20EA primer and a TCR alpha or TCR beta constant-region primer, then a nested second PCR used CA2 or CB2. A polyT18-containing BSL-18E primer started reverse transcription before unbiased adaptor ligation RT-PCR amplified the TCR genes. Each CDR3 protein gets one entry after TCRdb re-called the 5' RACE reads with MiXCR. Of 6,100 or so distinct CDR3 sequences listed, approximately 23% are singletons. The sequenced material came from tumor tissue. All receptors derive from a man aged 45-85 years with esophageal squamous cell carcinoma.

Details on this clonotype: A read error may be the cause here, since a much bigger clone is one base away. J is TRBJ1-2 and V is TRBV7-9; D remains unclear. The CDR3 consists of 13 residues. CDR1 is SEHNR and CDR2 is FQNEAQ in the germline V gene (reference sequence). The CDR3 region is CASSLDIVCGDTF. In DNA, the CDR3 is TGTGCCAGCAGCTTAGACATAGTGTGTGGCGACACCTTC.

On this clonotype itself: A much larger clone differs by one base, so this may be a read error. The genes are TRBV18 and TRBJ2-1; D is unclear. Germline lookup yields CDR1 KGHSH and CDR2 LQKENI. This CDR3 spans 11 amino acids. The CDR3 reads CANSPGSEQFF. The CDR3 region has the DNA TGTGCCAACTCACCAGGCTCAGAGCAGTTCTTC.

In its sample, this clonotype was seen a few times. The genes are TRBV14 and TRBJ2-1; 12 nucleotides match TRBD2. Trimming removed 1 base from V and 0 bases from J; junction bases left unmatched: 7. Germline V lookup: CDR1 SGHDN, CDR2 FVKESK. The CDR3 is 19 amino acids. CDR3 sequence: CASSQGASGRGNSYNEQFF. CDR3 DNA sequence: TGTGCCAGCAGCCAAGGTGCTAGCGGGAGGGGAAACTCCTACAATGAGCAGTTCTTC.

The chain carries TRBV7-2 and TRBJ2-7; tentative D call: TRBD2 (6 bases). CDR1 SGHTA and CDR2 FQGNSA come from the germline V gene. The CDR3 totals 14 residues. Trimming removed 1 base at V and 3 bases at J, with 10 bases between. The CDR3 spells CASSLGLDGYEQYF. The CDR3 DNA follows: TGTGCCAGCAGCTTAGGACTAGACGGCTACGAGCAGTACTTC.

Regarding this clonotype: Because it lacks the conserved phenylalanine or tryptophan at the end, this CDR3 is likely a read error. The chain is built from TRBV6-5 and TRBJ2-3; TRBD1 matches 7 bases. J lost 2 bases, V lost 5 bases, and 7 bases had no gene match. Germline V gene data show CDR1 as MNHEY and CDR2 as SVGAGI. This CDR3 is 15 amino acids long. CDR3 DNA sequence: TGTGCCAGCAGTCAACCGGGACAGTTCACAGATACGCAGTATTTG. Its protein is CASSQPGQFTDTQYL.

By share, this clonotype counts as medium-sized. The genes are TRBV7-9 and TRBJ2-2, with D uncertain. Germline lookup yields CDR1 SEHNR and CDR2 FQNEAQ (reference sequence). The CDR3 covers 12 residues. Trimming took 3 bases from V and 6 from J, leaving 5 bases between them. The CDR3 region is CASSFPPGELFF. The CDR3 DNA reads TGTGCCAGCAGCTTCCCTCCCGGGGAGCTGTTTTTT.

As concerns this clonotype: Germline and junction disagree at one end, which may indicate a read error. This sequence joins TRBV7-6 and TRBJ2-5, with D tentatively TRBD1 or TRBD2 (6 bases each). Germline-derived CDR1 and CDR2 are SGHVS and FNYEAQ. CDR3 size: 15 residues. The CDR3 DNA reads TGTGCCAACAGCTTAGGGGGGCTGGGTCAAGAGACCCAGTACTTC. This gives the protein CANSLGGLGQETQYF.

This clonotype is judged medium-sized. This chain connects TRBV20-1 to TRBJ2-7; no firm D call. V was cut by 5 bases and J by 0 bases, with 11 bases left in between. The CDR3 length is 13 residues. Per germline, CDR1 DFQATT and CDR2 SNEGSKA (reference sequence). The CDR3 sequence is CSASGAASYEQYF. CDR3 nucleotides: TGCAGTGCTTCGGGCGCCGCCTCCTACGAGCAGTACTTC.

About this clonotype itself: Since a much larger clone is just one base distant, this may be a read error. This chain uses TRBV10-3 with TRBJ2-1; D gene ambiguous. The CDR3 covers 10 residues. The V gene's germline CDR1 is ENHRY and CDR2 SYGVKD. The V gene lost 10 bases and the J gene lost 8 bases, with 9 bases spanning the gap. This CDR3 is CATLGHEQFF. In DNA, the CDR3 is TGTGCCACACTTGGGCATGAGCAGTTCTTC.

There are a few counts of this clonotype. The rearrangement joins TRBV10-3 to TRBJ1-2; possible D gene TRBD1, 5 bases. Per germline, CDR1 ENHRY and CDR2 SYGVKD. V gave up 4 bases and J gave up 2 bases, with 17 bases separating them. This CDR3 spans 16 amino acids. In nucleotides, the CDR3 is TGTGCCATCAGTGGCGCGGGACCCCGAAAGAACTATGGCTACACCTTC. Translated: CAISGAGPRKNYGYTF.

Many counts were recorded for this clonotype. This chain links TRBV7-9 with TRBJ2-5; D call uncertain. The CDR3 is 13 residues long. V gave up 5 bases and J gave up 1 base, with 8 bases separating them. CDR1 SEHNR and CDR2 FQNEAQ come from the germline V gene (reference sequence). The CDR3 DNA reads as TGTGCCAGCAGCCGCATGGGCCAAGAGACCCAGTACTTC. It codes for CASSRMGQETQYF.

This clonotype counts as medium-sized. The CDR3 nucleotides are TGTGCCAGCAGTCTTGTGGACGAGCAGTACTTC. Residues: CASSLVDEQYF. The chain couples TRBV2 to TRBJ2-7; D unclear. The CDR3 has 11 residues. The germline V gene has CDR1 SNHLY and CDR2 FYNNEI. Trimming cost V 5 bases and J 5 bases, with 7 bases left between them.

The chain carries TRBV19 and TRBJ2-5, with a weak D call TRBD1 (5 bases). The V end lost 5 bases, the J end lost 3 bases, and 13 bases lay between the germline ends. The CDR3 covers 14 residues. Germline V lookup: CDR1 LNHDA, CDR2 SQIVND (reference sequence). CDR3 amino acids: CASSLYRSKETQYF. CDR3 nucleotide sequence: TGTGCCAGTAGTTTGTACAGGAGTAAAGAGACCCAGTACTTC. Complete variable domain (other parts from reference TRBV19 and TRBJ2-5): DGGITQSPKYLFRKEGQNVTLSCEQNLNHDAMYWYRQDPGQGLRLIYYSQIVNDFQKGDIAEGYSVSREKKESFPLTVTSAQKNPTAFYLCASSLYRSKETQYFGPGTRLLVL.

The V gene is TRBV28, the J gene TRBJ1-4, with no clear D. Germline CDR1 reads MDHEN; CDR2 reads SYDVKM. The V end was cut by 4 bases, the J end by 0 bases, with 12 bases between. The CDR3 loop spans 16 amino acids. The CDR3 DNA is TGTGCCAGCAGTTCATGGGTGACAACAACTAATGAAAAACTGTTTTTT. It codes for CASSSWVTTTNEKLFF.

This clonotype was found many times. V gene TRBV10-3 combines with J gene TRBJ2-1, with TRBD2 matching over 8 bases. The CDR3 extends over 15 amino acids. Looked up from germline, CDR1 is ENHRY and CDR2 is SYGVKD. The ends lost 11 bases at V and 0 bases at J; junction bases unmatched: 9. In DNA form, the CDR3 reads TGTGCCTCGACTAGCGACCCGAGCTCCTACAATGAGCAGTTCTTC. Translating it yields CASTSDPSSYNEQFF.

In its sample, this clonotype ranks as medium-sized. The chain recombines TRBV18 with TRBJ2-1; no firm D call. The germline gives CDR1 KGHSH, CDR2 LQKENI. The CDR3 consists of 11 residues. The V gene lost 2 bases and the J gene lost 10 bases, with 6 bases spanning the gap. CDR3 nucleotides: TGTGCCAGCTCACCAGGCTCAGAGCAGTTCTTC. Translating gives CASSPGSEQFF.

This chain uses TRBV29-1 with TRBJ2-7, with D uncertain. Trimming shortened V by 1 base and J by 7 bases, and 8 bases separated the two germline ends. The CDR3 is 11 amino acids. Germline lookup yields CDR1 SQVTM and CDR2 ANQGSEA. The CDR3 DNA is TGCAGCGTTGAAGGTGTATCAGAGCAGTACTTC. Encoded protein: CSVEGVSEQYF.

As to this clonotype: Being one base from a much bigger clone, this may be a read error. The chain is built from TRBV6-6 and TRBJ2-3, with TRBD2 as a possible D gene (5 bases). Deletions cut 11 bases from V and 0 bases from J, with 12 bases between. The germline CDR1 and CDR2 sequences are MNHNY and SVGAGI (reference sequence). The CDR3 has 13 residues. CDR3 residues: CASRGLSTDTQYF. DNA for the CDR3: TGTGCCTCTCGAGGGCTCAGCACAGATACGCAGTATTTT.

In this sample, this clonotype turned up a few times. A read error may be the cause here, since a much bigger clone is one base away. This chain joins TRBV6-5 and TRBJ1-2, with 9 bases aligning to TRBD1. Germline V gene sequence: CDR1 MNHEY, CDR2 SVGAGI. The V and J ends lost 1 base and 12 bases, in that order; junction bases with no gene match: 3. The CDR3 has 12 amino acids. In nucleotides, the CDR3 is TGTGCCAGCAGTTACTGGGGACAGGGCGACACCTTC. Amino acids: CASSYWGQGDTF.

This clonotype was seen more than once but under ten times. A much larger clone lies one base from this, so it may be a read error. The gene calls are TRBV29-1 and TRBJ2-1; D is perhaps TRBD2 (6 bases). CDR3 length: 12 residues. Deletions cut 7 bases from V and 9 bases from J, with 16 bases between. CDR1 and CDR2 from the germline V gene are SQVTM and ANQGSEA. Written as DNA, the CDR3 is TGCAGCGCCAAAGGAGGGACCCGTGAGCAGTTCTTC. Amino acid sequence: CSAKGGTREQFF.

This clonotype has at least ten counts. The rearrangement uses TRBV6-1 and TRBJ1-5; 8 bases align to TRBD1. Germline CDR1 and CDR2: MNHNS and SASEGT. The CDR3 has 14 residues. V trimming: 8 bases; J trimming: 2 bases; junction bases outside the gene matches: 5. The CDR3 protein is CASSGQGGNQPQHF. The CDR3, as DNA: TGTGCCAGCTCCGGACAGGGCGGCAATCAGCCCCAGCATTTT.

The sample holds a few counts of this clonotype. This chain connects TRBV2 to TRBJ2-6; D call uncertain. The germline V gene has CDR1 SNHLY and CDR2 FYNNEI. Trimming shortened V by 6 bases and J by 0 bases, and 9 bases separated the two germline ends. The CDR3 loop spans 15 amino acids. This CDR3 is CASSSLFSGANVLTF. The CDR3 DNA reads as TGTGCCAGCAGCTCTCTATTCTCTGGGGCCAACGTCCTGACTTTC.

This clonotype came up many times. This rearrangement joins TRBV7-8 to TRBJ2-7; no firm D call. The germline V and J ends were trimmed by 1 base and 0 bases, with 7 bases remaining between them. CDR1 and CDR2 from the germline V gene are SGHVS and FQNEAQ. The CDR3 sequence is 14 residues long. Here the CDR3 DNA reads TGTGCCAGCAGCTTAGGGGCTTACTCCTACGAGCAGTACTTC. Translation gives CASSLGAYSYEQYF.